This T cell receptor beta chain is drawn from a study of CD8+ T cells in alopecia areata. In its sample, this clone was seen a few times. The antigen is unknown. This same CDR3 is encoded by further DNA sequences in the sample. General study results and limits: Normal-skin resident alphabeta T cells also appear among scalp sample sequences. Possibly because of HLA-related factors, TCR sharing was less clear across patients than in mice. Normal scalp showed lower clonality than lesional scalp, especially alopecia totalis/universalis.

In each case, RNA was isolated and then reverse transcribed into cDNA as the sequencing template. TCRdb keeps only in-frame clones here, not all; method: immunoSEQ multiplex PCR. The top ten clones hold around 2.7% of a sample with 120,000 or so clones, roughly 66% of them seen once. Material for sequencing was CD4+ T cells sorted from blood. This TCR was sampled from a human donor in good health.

The CDR3 bases are TGCAGCGTACGGACAGGGGACTATGGCTACACCTTC. Translated, it gives CSVRTGDYGYTF. The V gene is TRBV29-1, the J gene TRBJ1-2, with 9 bases lining up with TRBD1. CDR1 and CDR2 (germline): SQVTM, ANQGSEA. The CDR3 has 12 residues. J was trimmed by 3 bases and V by 6 bases; bases with no gene match: 2.